This TCR beta chain originates from a study of T cell responses to AZD1222 COVID-19 vaccine. Whole-study results and caveats: Across the whole spike, CD4 TCRs peaked at regions 160-218 and 743-854.

A remark on this clone: What it binds is unknown.

Repertoires were generated with immunoSEQ multiplex PCR, while TCRdb's copy carries only in-frame clones and drops some. The sample shows 55,000 to 85,000 clones, 84% of them seen only once. Per the germline V gene, CDR1 is MNHEY and CDR2 is SVGEGT. This CDR3 has 15 residues. V was cut by 4 bases and J by 4 bases, with 16 bases left in between. V gene TRBV6-2 or TRBV6-3 combines with J gene TRBJ2-5; weak D call: TRBD1 (6 bases). The sequence was obtained from an adult in good health. Source: peripheral blood, taken on day 0 of AZD1222 vaccination. This chain's CDR3 is CASSSGQLVGETQYF. The CDR3 DNA sequence: TGTGCCAGCAGTTCTGGACAGCTCGTGGGAGAGACCCAGTACTTC.